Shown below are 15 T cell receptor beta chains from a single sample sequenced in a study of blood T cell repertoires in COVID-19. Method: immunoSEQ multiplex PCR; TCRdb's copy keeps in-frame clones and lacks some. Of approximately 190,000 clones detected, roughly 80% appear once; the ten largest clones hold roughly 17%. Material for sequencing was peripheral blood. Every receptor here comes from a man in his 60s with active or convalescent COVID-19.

The CDR3 protein is CAISEVRSNTGELFF. In DNA form, the CDR3 reads TGTGCCATCAGTGAGGTCAGGTCGAACACCGGGGAGCTGTTTTTT. The rearrangement links TRBV10-3 to TRBJ2-2; the D is unclear. Germline V gene data show CDR1 as ENHRY and CDR2 as SYGVKD. Trimming pared 2 bases from V and 0 bases from J, leaving 7 bases between. The CDR3 consists of 15 residues.

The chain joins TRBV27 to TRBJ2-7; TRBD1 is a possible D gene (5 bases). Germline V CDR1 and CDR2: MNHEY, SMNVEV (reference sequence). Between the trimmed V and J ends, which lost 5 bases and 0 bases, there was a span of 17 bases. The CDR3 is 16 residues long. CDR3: CASSGTTAQASYEQYF. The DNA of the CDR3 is TGTGCCAGCAGTGGAACGACAGCCCAAGCCTCCTACGAGCAGTACTTC.

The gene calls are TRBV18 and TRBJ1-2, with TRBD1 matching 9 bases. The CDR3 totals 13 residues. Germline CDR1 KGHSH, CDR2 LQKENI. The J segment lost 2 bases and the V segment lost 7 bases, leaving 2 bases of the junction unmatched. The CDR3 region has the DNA TGTGCCAGCTTTGGGACAGGGAACTATGGCTACACCTTC. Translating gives CASFGTGNYGYTF.

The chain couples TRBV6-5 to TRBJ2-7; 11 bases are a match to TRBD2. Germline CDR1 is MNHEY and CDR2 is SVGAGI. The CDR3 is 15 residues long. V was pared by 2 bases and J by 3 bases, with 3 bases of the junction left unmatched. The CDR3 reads CASSYQTSGSYEQYF. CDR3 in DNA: TGTGCCAGCAGTTACCAAACTAGCGGGAGCTACGAGCAGTACTTC.

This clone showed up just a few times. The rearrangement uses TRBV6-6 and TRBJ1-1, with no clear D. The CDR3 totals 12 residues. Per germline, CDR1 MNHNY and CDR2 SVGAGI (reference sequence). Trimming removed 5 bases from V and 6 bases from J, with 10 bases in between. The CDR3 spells CASSEGYPEAFF. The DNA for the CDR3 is TGTGCCAGCAGTGAGGGCTACCCTGAAGCTTTCTTT.

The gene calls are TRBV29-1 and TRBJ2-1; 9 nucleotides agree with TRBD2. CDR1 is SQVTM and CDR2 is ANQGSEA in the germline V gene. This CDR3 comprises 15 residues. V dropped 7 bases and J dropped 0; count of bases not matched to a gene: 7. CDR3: CSALGGRASYNEQFF. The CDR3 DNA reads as TGCAGCGCCCTTGGCGGGAGGGCCTCCTACAATGAGCAGTTCTTC.

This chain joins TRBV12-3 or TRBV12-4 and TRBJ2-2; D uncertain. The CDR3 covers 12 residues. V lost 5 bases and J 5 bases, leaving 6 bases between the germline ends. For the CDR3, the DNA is TGTGCCAGCAGTCGTCGGACCGGGGAGCTGTTTTTT. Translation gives CASSRRTGELFF.

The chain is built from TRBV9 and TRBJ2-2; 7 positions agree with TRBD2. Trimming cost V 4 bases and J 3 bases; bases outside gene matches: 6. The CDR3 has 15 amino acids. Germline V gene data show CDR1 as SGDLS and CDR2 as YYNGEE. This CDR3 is CASSPGRSDTGELFF. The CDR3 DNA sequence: TGTGCCAGCAGCCCCGGGAGGAGTGACACCGGGGAGCTGTTTTTT.

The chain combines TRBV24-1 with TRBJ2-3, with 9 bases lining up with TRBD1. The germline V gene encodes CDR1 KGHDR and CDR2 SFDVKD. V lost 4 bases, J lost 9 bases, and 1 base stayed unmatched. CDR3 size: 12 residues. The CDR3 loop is CATSDTGGTQYF. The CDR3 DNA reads TGTGCCACCAGTGACACAGGGGGCACGCAGTATTTT.

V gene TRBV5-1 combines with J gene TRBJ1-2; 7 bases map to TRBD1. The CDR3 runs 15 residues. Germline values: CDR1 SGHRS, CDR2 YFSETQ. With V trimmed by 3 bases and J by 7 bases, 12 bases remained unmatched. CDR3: CASSSRLGTVSGYTF. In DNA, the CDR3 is TGCGCCAGCAGCTCTAGACTAGGGACAGTATCTGGCTACACCTTC.

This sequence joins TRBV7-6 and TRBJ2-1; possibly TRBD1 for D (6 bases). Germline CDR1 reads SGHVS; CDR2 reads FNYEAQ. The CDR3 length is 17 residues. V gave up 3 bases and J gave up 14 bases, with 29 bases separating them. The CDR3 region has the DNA TGTGCCAGCAGCTTTTCAGGGGCCTACACTGATCTGGGGCTAAAGTTCTTC. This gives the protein CASSFSGAYTDLGLKFF.

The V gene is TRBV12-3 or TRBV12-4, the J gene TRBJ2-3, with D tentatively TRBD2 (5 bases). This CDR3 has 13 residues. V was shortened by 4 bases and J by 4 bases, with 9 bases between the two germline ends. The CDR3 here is CASSSLRADTQYF. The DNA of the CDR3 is TGTGCCAGCAGTTCTTTGCGGGCAGATACGCAGTATTTT.

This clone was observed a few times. CDR3 DNA: TGTGCCTGGAGTCCGGACAGGGGGCTAGAAGCTTTCTTT. Its protein is CAWSPDRGLEAFF. The chain has TRBV30 and TRBJ1-1, with 11 bases aligning to TRBD1. Trimming took 2 bases from V and 8 from J; bases not matched to a gene: 4. Germline V gene data show CDR1 as GTSNPN and CDR2 as SVGIG (reference sequence). CDR3 length: 13 amino acids.

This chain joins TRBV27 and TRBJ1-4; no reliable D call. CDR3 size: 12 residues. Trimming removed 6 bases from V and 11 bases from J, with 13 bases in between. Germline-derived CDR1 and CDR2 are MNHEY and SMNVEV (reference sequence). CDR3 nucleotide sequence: TGTGCCAGCAGCCACCGGGGTGGGAAACTGTTTTTT. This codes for CASSHRGGKLFF. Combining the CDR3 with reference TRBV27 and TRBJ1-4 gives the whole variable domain EAQVTQNPRYLITVTGKKLTVTCSQNMNHEYMSWYRQDPGLGLRQIYYSMNVEVTDKGDVPEGYKVSRKEKRNFPLILESPSPNQTSLYFCASSHRGGKLFFGSGTQLSVL.

As DNA, the CDR3 is TGTGCCAGCTCAGTGGCAGGGAATCAGCCCCAGCATTTT. This sequence encodes CASSVAGNQPQHF. This chain connects TRBV18 to TRBJ1-5; tentatively, D is TRBD1 (5 bases). Trimming shortened V by 5 bases and J by 4 bases, and 9 bases separated the two germline ends. Germline V CDR1 and CDR2: KGHSH, LQKENI. The length of the CDR3 is 13 residues.